The entry below gives a single T cell receptor beta chain sequence along with its context. Losses at the gene ends were 5 bases for V and 1 base for J; bases not matched to a gene: 7. Looked up from germline, CDR1 is SEHNR and CDR2 is FQNEAQ (reference sequence). This CDR3 comprises 15 residues. The entry originates in a study of fetal regulatory T cell absence and autoimmunity. Repertoires were generated with immunoSEQ multiplex PCR, while TCRdb's copy carries only in-frame clones and drops some. This table holds some 87,000 clones, 60% to 80% found once. Sequenced material: pancreas tissue. The chain links TRBV7-9 to TRBJ1-1; the match to TRBD1 covers 7 bases. The sequence came from a male donor with IPEX syndrome. CDR3 DNA sequence: TGTGCCAGCAGCAGCTCGGGACAGTCGAACACTGAAGCTTTCTTT. The encoded protein is CASSSSGQSNTEAFF. Drawing the rest from reference TRBV7-9 and TRBJ1-1, the complete variable domain is DTGVSQNPRHKITKRGQNVTFRCDPISEHNRLYWYRQTLGQGPEFLTYFQNEAQLEKSRLLSDRFSAERPKGSFSTLEIQRTEQGDSAMYLCASSSSGQSNTEAFFGQGTRLTVV.